This T cell receptor (beta chain) was found in a study of OX40 agonist ivuxolimab in advanced cancers. Across the whole study: Ivuxolimab, which patients received intravenously every 2 weeks, was dosed at 0.01 to 10 mg/kg. The study's findings and limits: Clonal expansion by week 6 occurred in CD4+ and CD8+ blood T cells (at 0.1 to 3.0 mg/kg). What antigens the expanded peripheral T cells recognized was never established.

This clone was seen a few times. Its matching antigen is unknown. Clones were read by immunoSEQ multiplex PCR, and TCRdb kept only the in-frame ones, dropping some. The data contain roughly 80,000 clones, approximately 80% of them singletons. V shed 0 bases and J shed 0 bases, with 6 bases lying between them. Germline V gene lookup returns CDR1 SGHDT and CDR2 YYEEEE. The CDR3 extends over 14 amino acids. Autoimmune disease history or systemic immunosuppression excluded patients. The receptor was derived from an adult with an advanced solid tumor such as melanoma, head and neck, liver or kidney cancer. The genes are TRBV5-6 and TRBJ1-2, with unresolved D. The starting material was CD4+ or CD8+ T cells sorted from blood, obtained in a trial of the OX40 agonist ivuxolimab. CDR3 DNA sequence: TGTGCCAGCAGCTTGGGTATAGCTAACTATGGCTACACCTTC. Amino acids: CASSLGIANYGYTF.